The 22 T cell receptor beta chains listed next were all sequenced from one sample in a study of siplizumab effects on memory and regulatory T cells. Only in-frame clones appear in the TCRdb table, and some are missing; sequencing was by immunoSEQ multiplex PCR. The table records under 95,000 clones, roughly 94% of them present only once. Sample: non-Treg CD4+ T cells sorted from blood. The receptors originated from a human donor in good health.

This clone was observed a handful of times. The CDR3 region has the DNA TGCGCCAGCAGCCTGAGCGGGATAAGTGAGACCCAGTACTTC. Protein product: CASSLSGISETQYF. The rearrangement uses TRBV5-1 and TRBJ2-5; 7 nucleotides match TRBD2. The CDR3 runs 14 residues. The germline CDR1 and CDR2 sequences are SGHRS and YFSETQ. The V and J ends lost 4 bases and 5 bases, in that order; junction bases with no gene match: 8.

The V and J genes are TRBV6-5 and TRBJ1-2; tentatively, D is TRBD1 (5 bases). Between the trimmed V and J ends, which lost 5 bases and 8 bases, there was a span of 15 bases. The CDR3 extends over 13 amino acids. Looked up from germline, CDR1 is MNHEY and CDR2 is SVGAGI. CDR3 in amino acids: CASSPAWGFGYTF. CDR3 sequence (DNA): TGTGCCAGCAGTCCCGCCTGGGGGTTCGGCTACACCTTC.

The CDR3 sequence is CASSQDAGREKLFF. CDR3 in DNA: TGCGCCAGCAGCCAGGACGCGGGGCGGGAAAAACTGTTTTTT. The gene calls are TRBV5-1 and TRBJ1-4; a possible D gene is TRBD1 (5 bases). This CDR3 has 14 amino acids. Looked up from germline, CDR1 is SGHRS and CDR2 is YFSETQ. V was cut by 4 bases and J by 8 bases, with 15 bases left in between.

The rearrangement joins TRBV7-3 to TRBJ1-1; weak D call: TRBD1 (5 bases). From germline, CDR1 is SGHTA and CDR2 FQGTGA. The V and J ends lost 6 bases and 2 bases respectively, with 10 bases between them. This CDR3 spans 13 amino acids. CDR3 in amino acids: CASSEGRNTEAFF. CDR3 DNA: TGTGCCAGCAGTGAGGGGCGAAACACTGAAGCTTTCTTT.

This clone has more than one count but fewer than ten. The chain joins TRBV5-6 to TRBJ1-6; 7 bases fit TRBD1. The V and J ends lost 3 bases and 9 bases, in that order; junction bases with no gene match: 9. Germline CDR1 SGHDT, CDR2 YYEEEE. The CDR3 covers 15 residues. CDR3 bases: TGTGCCAGCAGCTCTACAGGGGCGCGAGGTTCACCCCTCCACTTT. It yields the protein CASSSTGARGSPLHF.

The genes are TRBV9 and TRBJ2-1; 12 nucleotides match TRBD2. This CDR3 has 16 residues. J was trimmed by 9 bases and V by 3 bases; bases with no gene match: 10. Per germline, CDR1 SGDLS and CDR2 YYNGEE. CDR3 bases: TGTGCCAGCAGCGCCCCGGGGACTAGCGGGTTAGGTGAGCAGTTCTTC. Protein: CASSAPGTSGLGEQFF. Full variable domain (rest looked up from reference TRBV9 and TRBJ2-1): DSGVTQTPKHLITATGQRVTLRCSPRSGDLSVYWYQQSLDQGLQFLIQYYNGEERAKGNILERFSAQQFPDLHSELNLSSLELGDSALYFCASSAPGTSGLGEQFFGPGTRLTVL.

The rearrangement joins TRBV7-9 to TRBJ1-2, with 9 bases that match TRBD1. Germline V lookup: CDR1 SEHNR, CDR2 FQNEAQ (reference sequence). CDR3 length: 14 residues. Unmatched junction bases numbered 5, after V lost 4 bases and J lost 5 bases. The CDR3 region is CASSSGTGNYGYTF. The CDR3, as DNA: TGTGCCAGCAGCTCCGGGACAGGGAATTATGGCTACACCTTC.

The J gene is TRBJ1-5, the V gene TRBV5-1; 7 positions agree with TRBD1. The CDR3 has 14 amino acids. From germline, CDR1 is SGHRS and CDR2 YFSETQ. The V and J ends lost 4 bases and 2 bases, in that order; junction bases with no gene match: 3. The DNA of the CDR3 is TGCGCCAGCAGCGTTGGGACAGGCAATCAGCCCCAGCATTTT. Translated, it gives CASSVGTGNQPQHF.

The CDR3 loop reads CASSQEGTGNYGYTF. The DNA of the CDR3 is TGTGCCAGCAGCCAAGAAGGGACAGGGAACTATGGCTACACCTTC. This chain links TRBV7-8 with TRBJ1-2; 9 nucleotides align to TRBD1. The CDR3 has 15 residues. The trim removed 5 bases at V and 2 bases at J, leaving 6 bases unmatched. Germline values: CDR1 SGHVS, CDR2 FQNEAQ.

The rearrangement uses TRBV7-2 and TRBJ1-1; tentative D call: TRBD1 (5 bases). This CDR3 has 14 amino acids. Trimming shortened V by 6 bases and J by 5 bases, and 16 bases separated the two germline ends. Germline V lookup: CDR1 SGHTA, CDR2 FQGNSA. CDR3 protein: CASRPQGGRTEAFF. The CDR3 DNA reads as TGTGCCAGCAGACCTCAGGGAGGGCGGACTGAAGCTTTCTTT.

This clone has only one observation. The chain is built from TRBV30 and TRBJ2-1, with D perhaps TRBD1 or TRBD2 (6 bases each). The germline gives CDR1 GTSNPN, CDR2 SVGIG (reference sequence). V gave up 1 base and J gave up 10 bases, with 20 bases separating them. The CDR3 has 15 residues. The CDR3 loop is CAWSGRGYRDVEQFF. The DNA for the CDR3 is TGTGCCTGGAGTGGTCGGGGGTACAGGGATGTCGAGCAGTTCTTC.

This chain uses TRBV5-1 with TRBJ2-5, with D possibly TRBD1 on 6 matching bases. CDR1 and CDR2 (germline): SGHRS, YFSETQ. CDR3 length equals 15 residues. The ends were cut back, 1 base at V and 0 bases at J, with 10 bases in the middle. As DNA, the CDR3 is TGCGCCAGCAGCTTGCGGACAGCATACCAAGAGACCCAGTACTTC. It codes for CASSLRTAYQETQYF.

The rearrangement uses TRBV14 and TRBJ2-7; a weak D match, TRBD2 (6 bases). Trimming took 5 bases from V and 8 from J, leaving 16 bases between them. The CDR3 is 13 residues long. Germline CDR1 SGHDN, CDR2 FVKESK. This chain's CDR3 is CASSYPPGLQQYF. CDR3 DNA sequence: TGTGCCAGCAGCTACCCCCCGGGACTCCAGCAGTACTTC.

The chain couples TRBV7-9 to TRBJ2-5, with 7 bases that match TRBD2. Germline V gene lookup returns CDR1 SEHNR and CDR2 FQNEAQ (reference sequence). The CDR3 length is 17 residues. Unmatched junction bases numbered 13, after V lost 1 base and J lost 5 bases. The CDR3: CASSLGSVGGMGETQYF. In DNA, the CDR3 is TGTGCCAGCAGCTTAGGATCTGTCGGGGGGATGGGGGAGACCCAGTACTTC. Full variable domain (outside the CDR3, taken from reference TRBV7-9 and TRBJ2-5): DTGVSQNPRHKITKRGQNVTFRCDPISEHNRLYWYRQTLGQGPEFLTYFQNEAQLEKSRLLSDRFSAERPKGSFSTLEIQRTEQGDSAMYLCASSLGSVGGMGETQYFGPGTRLLVL.

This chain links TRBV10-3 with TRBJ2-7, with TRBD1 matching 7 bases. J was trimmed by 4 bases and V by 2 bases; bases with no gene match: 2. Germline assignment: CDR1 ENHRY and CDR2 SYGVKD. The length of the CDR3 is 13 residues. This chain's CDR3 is CAISEGTVYEQYF. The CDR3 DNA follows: TGTGCCATCAGTGAGGGGACAGTTTACGAGCAGTACTTC.

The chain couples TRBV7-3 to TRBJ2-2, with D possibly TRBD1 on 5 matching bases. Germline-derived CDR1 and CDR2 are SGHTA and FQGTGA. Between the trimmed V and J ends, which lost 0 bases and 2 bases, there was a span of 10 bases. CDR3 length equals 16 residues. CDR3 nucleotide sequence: TGTGCCAGCAGCTTAACGGTGGGGCGCAACACCGGGGAGCTGTTTTTT. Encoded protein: CASSLTVGRNTGELFF.

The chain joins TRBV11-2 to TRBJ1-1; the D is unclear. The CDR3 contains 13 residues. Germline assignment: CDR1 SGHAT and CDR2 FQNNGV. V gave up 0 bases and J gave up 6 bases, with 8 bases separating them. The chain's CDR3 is CASSLEGGAEAFF. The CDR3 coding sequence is TGTGCCAGCAGCTTAGAGGGTGGGGCTGAAGCTTTCTTT. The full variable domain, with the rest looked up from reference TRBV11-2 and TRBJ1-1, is EAGVAQSPRYKIIEKRQSVAFWCNPISGHATLYWYQQILGQGPKLLIQFQNNGVVDDSQLPKDRFSAERLKGVDSTLKIQPAKLEDSAVYLCASSLEGGAEAFFGQGTRLTVV.

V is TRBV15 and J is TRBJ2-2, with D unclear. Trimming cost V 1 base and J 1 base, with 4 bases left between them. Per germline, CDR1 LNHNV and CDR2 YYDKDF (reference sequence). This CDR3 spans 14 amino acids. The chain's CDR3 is CATSRAVNTGELFF. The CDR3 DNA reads TGTGCCACCAGCAGAGCGGTGAACACCGGGGAGCTGTTTTTT.

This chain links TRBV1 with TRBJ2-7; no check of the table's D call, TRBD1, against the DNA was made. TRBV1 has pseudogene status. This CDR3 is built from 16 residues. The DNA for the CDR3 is TGCACCAGCAGCCAAACGGGACACTTCATACCCTACGAGCAGTACTTC. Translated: CTSSQTGHFIPYEQYF.

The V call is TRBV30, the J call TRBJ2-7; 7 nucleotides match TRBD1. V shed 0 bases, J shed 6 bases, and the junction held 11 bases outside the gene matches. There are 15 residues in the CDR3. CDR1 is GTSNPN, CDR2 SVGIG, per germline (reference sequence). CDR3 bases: TGTGCCTGGAGTGTACTGGCAGGGGGAAACGGCGAGCAGTACTTC. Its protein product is CAWSVLAGGNGEQYF.

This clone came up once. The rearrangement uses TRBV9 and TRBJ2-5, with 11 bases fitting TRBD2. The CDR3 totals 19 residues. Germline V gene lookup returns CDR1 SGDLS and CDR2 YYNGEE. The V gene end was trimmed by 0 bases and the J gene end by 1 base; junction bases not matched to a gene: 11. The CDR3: CASSVAGHLAGGSQETQYF. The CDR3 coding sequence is TGTGCCAGCAGCGTAGCCGGCCATTTAGCGGGAGGGTCCCAAGAGACCCAGTACTTC. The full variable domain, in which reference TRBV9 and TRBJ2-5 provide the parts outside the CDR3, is DSGVTQTPKHLITATGQRVTLRCSPRSGDLSVYWYQQSLDQGLQFLIQYYNGEERAKGNILERFSAQQFPDLHSELNLSSLELGDSALYFCASSVAGHLAGGSQETQYFGPGTRLLVL.

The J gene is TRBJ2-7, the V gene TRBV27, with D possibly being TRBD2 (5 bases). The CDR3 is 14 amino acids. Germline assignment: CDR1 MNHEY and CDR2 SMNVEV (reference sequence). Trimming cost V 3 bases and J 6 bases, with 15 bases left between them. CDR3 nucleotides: TGTGCCAGCAGTTTCCAGGAGCGGCCCGCCGAGCAGTACTTC. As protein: CASSFQERPAEQYF.